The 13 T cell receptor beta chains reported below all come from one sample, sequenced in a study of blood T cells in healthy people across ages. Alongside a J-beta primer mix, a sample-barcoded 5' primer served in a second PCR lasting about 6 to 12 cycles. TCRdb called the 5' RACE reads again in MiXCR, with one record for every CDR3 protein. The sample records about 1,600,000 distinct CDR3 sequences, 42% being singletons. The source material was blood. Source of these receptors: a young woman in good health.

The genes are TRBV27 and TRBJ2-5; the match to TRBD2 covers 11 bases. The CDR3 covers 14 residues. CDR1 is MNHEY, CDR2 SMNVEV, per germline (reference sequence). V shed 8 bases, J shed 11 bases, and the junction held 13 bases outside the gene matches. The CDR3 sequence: CASQTGLADNEQYF. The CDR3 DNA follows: TGTGCCAGCCAAACGGGACTAGCGGACAATGAGCAGTACTTC.

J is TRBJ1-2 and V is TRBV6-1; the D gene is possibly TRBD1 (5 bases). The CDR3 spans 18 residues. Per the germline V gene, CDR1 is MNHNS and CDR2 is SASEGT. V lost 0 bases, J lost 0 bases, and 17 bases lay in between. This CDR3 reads CASSEAPAGGTPNYGYTF. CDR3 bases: TGTGCCAGCAGTGAAGCCCCCGCGGGAGGGACGCCTAACTATGGCTACACCTTC.

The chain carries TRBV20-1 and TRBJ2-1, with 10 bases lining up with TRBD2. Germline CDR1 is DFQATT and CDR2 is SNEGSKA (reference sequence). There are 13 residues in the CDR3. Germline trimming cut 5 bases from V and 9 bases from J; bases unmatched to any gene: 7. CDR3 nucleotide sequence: TGCAGTGCTCAGACTAGCGGGCAGGGTGAGCAGTTCTTC. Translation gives CSAQTSGQGEQFF.

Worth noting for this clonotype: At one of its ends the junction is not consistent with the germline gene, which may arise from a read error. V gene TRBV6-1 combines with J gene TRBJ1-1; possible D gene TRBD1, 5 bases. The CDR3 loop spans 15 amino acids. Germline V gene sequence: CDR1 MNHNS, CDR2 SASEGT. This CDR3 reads CASRPGGAMNTKAFF. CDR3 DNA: TGTGCCAGCAGGCCCGGCGGGGCGATGAACACTAAAGCTTTCTTT.

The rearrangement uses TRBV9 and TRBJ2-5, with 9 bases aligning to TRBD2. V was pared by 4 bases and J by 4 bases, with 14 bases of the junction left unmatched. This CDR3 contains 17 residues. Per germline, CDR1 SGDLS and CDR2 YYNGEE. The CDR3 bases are TGTGCCAGCAGCACCTCCGGGACTAGCATGGTGGGAGAGACCCAGTACTTC. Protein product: CASSTSGTSMVGETQYF. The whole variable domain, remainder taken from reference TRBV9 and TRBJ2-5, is DSGVTQTPKHLITATGQRVTLRCSPRSGDLSVYWYQQSLDQGLQFLIQYYNGEERAKGNILERFSAQQFPDLHSELNLSSLELGDSALYFCASSTSGTSMVGETQYFGPGTRLLVL.

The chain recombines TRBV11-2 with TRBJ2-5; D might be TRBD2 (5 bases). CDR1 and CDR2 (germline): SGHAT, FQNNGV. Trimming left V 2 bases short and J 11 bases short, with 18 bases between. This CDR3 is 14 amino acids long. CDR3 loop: CASSLILAPWEQYF. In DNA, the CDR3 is TGTGCCAGCAGCTTAATCCTCGCCCCGTGGGAGCAGTACTTC. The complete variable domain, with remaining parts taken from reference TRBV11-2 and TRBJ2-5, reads EAGVAQSPRYKIIEKRQSVAFWCNPISGHATLYWYQQILGQGPKLLIQFQNNGVVDDSQLPKDRFSAERLKGVDSTLKIQPAKLEDSAVYLCASSLILAPWEQYFGPGTRLLVL.

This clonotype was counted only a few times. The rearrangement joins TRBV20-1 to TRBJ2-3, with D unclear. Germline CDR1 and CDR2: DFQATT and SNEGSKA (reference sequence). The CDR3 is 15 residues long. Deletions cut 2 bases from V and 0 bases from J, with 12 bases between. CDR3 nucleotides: TGCAGTGCTAGAACTACCCTATCTAGCACAGATACGCAGTATTTT. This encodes CSARTTLSSTDTQYF.

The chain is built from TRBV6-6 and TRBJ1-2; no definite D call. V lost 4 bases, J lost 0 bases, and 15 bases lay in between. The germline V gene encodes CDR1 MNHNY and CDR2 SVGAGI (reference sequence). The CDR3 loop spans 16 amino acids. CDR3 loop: CASSSADRPANYGYTF. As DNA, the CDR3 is TGTGCCAGCAGTTCGGCGGACCGGCCAGCTAACTATGGCTACACCTTC.

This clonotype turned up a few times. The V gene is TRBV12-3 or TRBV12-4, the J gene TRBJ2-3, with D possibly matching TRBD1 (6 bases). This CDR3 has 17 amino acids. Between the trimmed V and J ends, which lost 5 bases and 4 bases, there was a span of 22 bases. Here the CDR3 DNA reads TGTGCCAGCAGTAACCCCATGGGGCAGGGGTCCGCAGATACGCAGTATTTT. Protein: CASSNPMGQGSADTQYF.

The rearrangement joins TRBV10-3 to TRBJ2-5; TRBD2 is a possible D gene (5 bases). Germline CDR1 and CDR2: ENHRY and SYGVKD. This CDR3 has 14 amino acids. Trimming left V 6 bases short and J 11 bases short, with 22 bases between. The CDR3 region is CAISQLGTYNEQYF. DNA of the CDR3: TGTGCCATCAGCCAACTAGGAACTTACAATGAGCAGTACTTC.

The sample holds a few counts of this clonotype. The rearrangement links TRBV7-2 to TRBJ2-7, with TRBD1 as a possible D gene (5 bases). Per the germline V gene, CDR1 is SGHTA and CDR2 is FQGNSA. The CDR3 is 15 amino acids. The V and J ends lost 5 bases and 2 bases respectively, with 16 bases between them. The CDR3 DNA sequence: TGTGCCAGCAGCCCATCAGGCACAGGACCCTACGAGCAGTACTTC. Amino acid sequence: CASSPSGTGPYEQYF.

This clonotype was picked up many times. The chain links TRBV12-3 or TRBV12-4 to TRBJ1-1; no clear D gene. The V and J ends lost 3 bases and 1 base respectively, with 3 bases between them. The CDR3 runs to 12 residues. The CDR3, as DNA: TGTGCCAGCAGTTTCTGGAACACTGAAGCTTTCTTT. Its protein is CASSFWNTEAFF.

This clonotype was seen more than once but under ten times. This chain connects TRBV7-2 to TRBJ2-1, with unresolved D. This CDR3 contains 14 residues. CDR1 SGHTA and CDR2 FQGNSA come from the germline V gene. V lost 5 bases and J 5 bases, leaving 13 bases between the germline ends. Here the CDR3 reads CASSTRTGHNEQFF. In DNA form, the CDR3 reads TGTGCCAGCAGCACTCGGACGGGCCACAATGAGCAGTTCTTC. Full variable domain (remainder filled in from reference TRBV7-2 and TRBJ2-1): GAGVSQSPSNKVTEKGKDVELRCDPISGHTALYWYRQSLGQGLEFLIYFQGNSAPDKSGLPSDRFSAERTGGSVSTLTIQRTQQEDSAVYLCASSTRTGHNEQFFGPGTRLTVL.